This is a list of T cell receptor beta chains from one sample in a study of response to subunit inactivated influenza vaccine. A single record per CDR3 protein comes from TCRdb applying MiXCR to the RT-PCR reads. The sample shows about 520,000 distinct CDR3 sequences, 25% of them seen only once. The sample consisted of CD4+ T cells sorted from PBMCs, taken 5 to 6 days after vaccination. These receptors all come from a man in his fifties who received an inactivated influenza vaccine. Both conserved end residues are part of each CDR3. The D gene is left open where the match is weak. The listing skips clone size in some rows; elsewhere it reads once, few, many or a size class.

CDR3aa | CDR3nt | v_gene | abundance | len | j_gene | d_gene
CSARDSDRNTIYF | TGCAGTGCTAGAGATAGTGACAGAAACACCATATATTTT | TRBV20-1 | few | 13 | TRBJ1-3 | .
CASSPLDREYEQFF | TGTGCCAGCAGCCCCTTGGACAGGGAATATGAGCAGTTCTTC | TRBV11-2 | few | 14 | TRBJ2-1 | TRBD1
CASSFPPSQPQHF | TGTGCCAGCAGTTTTCCCCCCTCCCAGCCCCAGCATTTT | TRBV28 | . | 13 | TRBJ1-5 | .
CASRTTDIANTEAFF | TGTGCCAGCAGAACAACTGATATCGCGAACACTGAAGCTTTCTTT | TRBV6-1 | . | 15 | TRBJ1-1 | .
CASRYGDTESSEQYF | TGTGCCAGCAGGTACGGGGACACCGAGTCATCCGAGCAGTACTTC | TRBV28 | few | 15 | TRBJ2-7 | .
CASSPRTSGSTETQYF | TGTGCCAGCTCACCTCGGACTAGCGGGAGTACTGAGACCCAGTACTTC | TRBV18 | . | 16 | TRBJ2-5 | TRBD2
CASSFDLQGTYGYTF | TGTGCCAGCAGCTTCGACTTACAGGGTACCTATGGCTACACCTTC | TRBV5-6 | . | 15 | TRBJ1-2 | .
CASNYGQGTYEQYF | TGTGCCAGCAACTACGGACAGGGAACCTACGAGCAGTACTTC | TRBV6-2/TRBV6-3 | . | 14 | TRBJ2-7 | TRBD1
CASSITQGIIGSAFF | TGTGCCAGCAGCATTACTCAGGGAATTATTGGATCAGCTTTCTTT | TRBV21-1 | . | 15 | TRBJ1-1 | .
CASSLSTSGTGELFF | TGTGCCAGCAGTTTAAGTACTAGCGGGACCGGGGAGCTGTTTTTT | TRBV28 | . | 15 | TRBJ2-2 | TRBD2
CASSRGPQSTDTQYF | TGTGCCAGCAGTCGCGGACCCCAGAGCACAGATACGCAGTATTTT | TRBV6-1 | . | 15 | TRBJ2-3 | .
CASSLQGPPTLGEQFF | TGCGCCAGCAGCCTACAGGGACCCCCTACACTCGGTGAGCAGTTCTTC | TRBV5-1 | . | 16 | TRBJ2-1 | .
CASSLGASGSETQYF | TGTGCCAGCAGCTTAGGTGCTAGCGGGAGTGAGACCCAGTACTTC | TRBV7-9 | . | 15 | TRBJ2-5 | TRBD2
CSATRRGYSYEQYF | TGCAGTGCTACCAGACGGGGTTACTCCTACGAGCAGTACTTC | TRBV20-1 | . | 14 | TRBJ2-7 | .
CASSYIAKNIQYF | TGTGCCAGCAGTTACATAGCCAAAAACATTCAGTACTTC | TRBV28 | few | 13 | TRBJ2-4 | .
CASSYGNTLSEQFF | TGTGCCAGCAGTTACGGTAACACCCTTAGTGAGCAGTTCTTC | TRBV6-2/TRBV6-3 | few | 14 | TRBJ2-1 | .
CASSLPFGQGRGEFF | TGTGCCAGCAGTCTACCGTTCGGACAGGGCCGTGGTGAGTTCTTC | TRBV28 | . | 15 | TRBJ2-1 | TRBD1
CASSKGYEQFF | TGTGCCAGCAGCAAGGGGTATGAGCAGTTCTTC | TRBV7-3 | . | 11 | TRBJ2-1 | .
CSARVSRRELFF | TGCAGTGCAAGGGTATCGCGCCGGGAGCTGTTTTTT | TRBV20-1 | . | 12 | TRBJ2-2 | .
CASSQDLSGGITYEQYF | TGTGCCAGCAGCCAAGATCTGAGCGGGGGGATAACCTACGAGCAGTACTTC | TRBV3-1 | . | 17 | TRBJ2-7 | TRBD2
CASSRMGLAVQETQYF | TGTGCCAGCAGTCGTATGGGACTAGCGGTACAAGAGACCCAGTACTTC | TRBV12-3/TRBV12-4 | few | 16 | TRBJ2-5 | TRBD2
CASSYSSPGGITDTQYF | TGTGCCAGCAGTTACTCCTCCCCGGGAGGGATTACTGATACGCAGTATTTT | TRBV6-5 | few | 17 | TRBJ2-3 | TRBD2
CASRNDRGLYEQYF | TGTGCCAGCAGAAACGACAGGGGGCTCTACGAGCAGTACTTC | TRBV2 | . | 14 | TRBJ2-7 | TRBD1
CSASLSSGRGEQYF | TGCAGTGCTAGTTTGTCTAGCGGGAGGGGCGAGCAGTACTTC | TRBV20-1 | few | 14 | TRBJ2-7 | TRBD2
CASTGSRRYEQYF | TGTGCCAGCACAGGGAGCCGTCGCTACGAGCAGTACTTC | TRBV2 | . | 13 | TRBJ2-7 | .
CASSYSNRYEQYF | TGTGCCAGCAGTTACTCGAATAGGTACGAGCAGTACTTC | TRBV6-5 | few | 13 | TRBJ2-7 | .
CASTTPGGGQETQYF | TGTGCCAGCACCACGCCTGGGGGCGGACAAGAGACCCAGTACTTC | TRBV12-3/TRBV12-4 | . | 15 | TRBJ2-5 | .
CASSVAGGKETQYF | TGTGCCAGCAGTGTTGCGGGGGGGAAAGAGACCCAGTACTTC | TRBV2 | . | 14 | TRBJ2-5 | TRBD2
CSVEDLETQYF | TGCAGCGTTGAAGATCTAGAGACCCAGTACTTC | TRBV29-1 | many | 11 | TRBJ2-5 | .
CSARGQTGFSEKLFF | TGCAGTGCTAGAGGTCAGACAGGCTTTTCTGAAAAACTGTTTTTT | TRBV20-1 | few | 15 | TRBJ1-4 | .
CSARYPGTGGYTGELFF | TGCAGTGCTAGATATCCCGGGACAGGGGGCTACACCGGGGAGCTGTTTTTT | TRBV20-1 | few | 17 | TRBJ2-2 | TRBD1
CASSQDLLRQVTAYEQYF | TGTGCCAGCAGCCAAGACCTCCTAAGACAGGTCACGGCCTACGAGCAGTACTTC | TRBV4-2 | many | 18 | TRBJ2-7 | .
CAWSRTGQGKYF | TGTGCCTGGAGTAGGACGGGACAGGGAAAGTACTTC | TRBV30 | few | 12 | TRBJ2-7 | TRBD1
CASSPWEGFEKLFF | TGTGCCAGCAGCCCGTGGGAGGGGTTTGAAAAACTGTTTTTT | TRBV7-2 | few | 14 | TRBJ1-4 | .
CASSLVRGQDFFNGYTF | TGTGCCAGCAGCTTAGTACGGGGACAGGACTTTTTCAATGGCTACACCTTC | TRBV7-2 | . | 17 | TRBJ1-2 | TRBD1
CATSGQSPGEQYF | TGTGCCACCAGCGGACAGTCACCGGGGGAGCAGTACTTC | TRBV24-1 | . | 13 | TRBJ2-7 | .